This T cell receptor beta chain was captured in a study of neurological immune-mediated disorders (dated by TCRdb to about 2019). At the level of the whole study: The study compared peripheral blood TCR-beta repertoires of HTLV-I-associated myelopathy (HAM/TSP) patients, multiple sclerosis patients and healthy controls using UMI-based sequencing. Alongside PBMC samples, the set of 106 TCR-beta libraries contained longitudinal samples, technical triplicates, and paired CD4+ and CD8+ T-cell subsets that had been sorted. Each longitudinal HAM/TSP and healthy donor was sampled at 3 time-points spaced at about 3-45 month intervals. The cohort was made up of 65 to 75 subjects, consisting of around 15 HAM/TSP patients, 34 multiple sclerosis patients and 20 or so healthy controls.

cDNA synthesis used template-switch 5'RACE with a primer carrying a 10-nucleotide random unique molecular identifier tagging each TCR transcript. Every sequencing run yielded over 170 million TCR-beta sequences covering 15-18 subjects. The RNeasy kit was used for extraction of total RNA. Using the KAPA Real-time Library Amplification kit, TCR-beta VDJ regions were amplified with primers for the TCR constant region and the 5'RACE anchor. Sample indexes and Illumina adaptors were added in a first PCR, and a second PCR then increased library yield. After Ampure bead purification, the roughly 650 bp TCR product was size-selected on a 2% E-gel SizeSelection system. Before pooling, libraries had their quality checked on a Bioanalyzer, their concentration measured with Qubit, and their quantity determined with the Kapa Library Quantification kit. An Illumina HiSeq 2500 was used to sequence the libraries paired-end at 2 x 150 bp. To increase sequence diversity, roughly 25-31% phiX was spiked into each library pool. In the source study's methods: The quality-filtered reads were processed with the UMI-based MiGEC pipeline, whose error correction step removed more than 90% of the raw TCR sequences. VDJ genes were aligned to IMGT germline references, and each clonotype was defined by a unique CDR3 amino acid sequence together with V-J genes. VDJtools evaluated clonal expansion, Shannon diversity and CDR3 relatedness (CalcPairwiseDistances, ClusterSamples); CLCbio workbench built phylogenetic trees. Using coefficient-of-variation modelling across technical triplicates, the study counted a clone as expanded if it had at least 8 unique UMIs. Starting from the raw public reads, TCRdb applied fastp trimming at Q25, assembled clones with MiXCR and retained in-frame beta chains. Each CDR3 protein appears once, grouped with its most common genes and DNA. The V and J calls were not made by the authors but by TCRdb's processing. This sample is represented by some 60,000 distinct CDR3 sequences; about 10% of them were singletons. The ten largest clones add up to about an eighth of the sample.

What the time point label conveys for this sample: longitudinal time-point 2. The healthy controls were volunteers from blood banks in Maryland, USA. For unsorted PBMC libraries, 2 million PBMCs were used after storage in RNAlater at -80 degrees C until RNA extraction. Peripheral blood underwent Ficoll-Hypaque density gradient centrifugation to isolate PBMCs, which were then cryopreserved in liquid nitrogen. On this clonotype itself: The antigen it binds to is not known. No qualities accompany the bases; no much larger clone lies one base away.

Paper-wide results and their limitations: Expanded clones from different subjects shared no identical CDR3 amino acid sequences, which suggests that TCR-beta repertoires were private in all groups. TCR clonal expansion was highest in HAM/TSP patients and lowest in MS patients, with MS patients falling below even healthy controls.

Sequences were obtained from PBMCs. This TCR was recovered from a man aged 25-45 years in good health.

DNA sequence: TGTGCCACCAGTGACCCGGGACAGGGTGGACTTAGTGAGCAGTTCTTC. Translated, this gives CATSDPGQGGLSEQFF. The V and J genes are TRBV24-1 and TRBJ2-1, with 9 bases aligning to TRBD1. The CDR3 has 16 amino acids, counting the end cysteine and phenylalanine. Solely the CDR3 DNA is kept, with 48 bases framed from the first base. Germline trimming amounts to 4 bases on V and 9 bases on J, with 12 as the count of junction bases outside the gene matches. The germline V gene sets CDR1 to KGHDR and CDR2 to SFDVKD.